The 6 T cell receptor beta chains presented below share a single source sample, sequenced in a study of OX40 agonist ivuxolimab in advanced cancers. Profiling relied on immunoSEQ multiplex PCR, and the TCRdb table lists in-frame clones only, not all of them. The sample includes some 34,000 clones, approximately 90% of them seen just once. Sample: CD4+ or CD8+ T cells sorted from blood, taken in a trial of the OX40 agonist ivuxolimab. These receptors came from an adult with an advanced solid tumor such as melanoma, head and neck, liver or kidney cancer.

The DNA for the CDR3 is TGTGCCAGCAGCCTGGGACTAGCGGGCCCGTATTTT. Amino acids: CASSLGLAGPYF. This chain links TRBV5-4 with TRBJ2-3; 12 bases match TRBD2. The trim removed 4 bases at V and 14 bases at J, leaving 5 bases unmatched. Per germline, CDR1 SGHNT and CDR2 YYREEE (reference sequence). The CDR3 is 12 amino acids.

The chain recombines TRBV27 with TRBJ1-1; D not certain. Germline V gene lookup returns CDR1 MNHEY and CDR2 SMNVEV (reference sequence). Trimming removed 0 bases at V and 6 bases at J, with 8 bases between. This CDR3 spans 13 amino acids. The CDR3 is CASSLSGLAEAFF. DNA for the CDR3: TGTGCCAGCAGTTTATCGGGGTTGGCTGAAGCTTTCTTT.

The rearrangement links TRBV6-4 to TRBJ1-1, with no clear D. The CDR3 is 13 amino acids. Per the germline V gene, CDR1 is MRHNA and CDR2 is SNTAGT. V was trimmed by 4 bases and J by 5 bases, leaving 11 bases between them. In nucleotides, the CDR3 is TGTGCCAGCAGTGTGTGGGCCTGGACTGAAGCTTTCTTT. It codes for CASSVWAWTEAFF.

By its share, this clone is medium-sized (0.01 to 0.1%). An end of the junction differs from the germline gene, which may be a read error. The chain has TRBV28 and TRBJ2-7, with 12 nucleotides matching TRBD1. This CDR3 is built from 12 residues. CDR1 and CDR2 (germline): MDHEN, SYDVKM. This CDR3 reads CASSLGQGALVF. CDR3 in DNA: TGTGCCAGCAGCCTGGGACAGGGGGCGCTAGTCTTC.

This clone was detected a few times. This chain uses TRBV9 with TRBJ2-1; perhaps TRBD2 as D (6 bases). V was shortened by 2 bases and J by 5 bases, with 17 bases between the two germline ends. Germline lookup yields CDR1 SGDLS and CDR2 YYNGEE. The length of the CDR3 is 16 residues. The CDR3 DNA reads as TGTGCCAGCAGCGTGGGGGGACGCGGGTCCAACAATGAGCAGTTCTTC. This sequence encodes CASSVGGRGSNNEQFF. The whole variable domain, filled in from reference TRBV9 and TRBJ2-1, reads DSGVTQTPKHLITATGQRVTLRCSPRSGDLSVYWYQQSLDQGLQFLIQYYNGEERAKGNILERFSAQQFPDLHSELNLSSLELGDSALYFCASSVGGRGSNNEQFFGPGTRLTVL.

The rearrangement joins TRBV19 to TRBJ2-3; 8 nucleotides match TRBD1. CDR1 and CDR2 from the germline V gene are LNHDA and SQIVND (reference sequence). V lost 8 bases and J lost 2; bases outside the gene matches: 9. The CDR3 has 15 amino acids. The CDR3 loop reads CASVGWTGHTDTQYF. In DNA form, the CDR3 reads TGTGCCAGTGTCGGCTGGACAGGGCACACAGATACGCAGTATTTT.